This T cell receptor (beta chain) was recorded in a study of Tregs in tolerant kidney transplant recipients. Germline V lookup: CDR1 MDHEN, CDR2 SYDVKM. Between the trimmed V and J ends, which lost 3 bases and 2 bases, there was a span of 14 bases. The CDR3 contains 15 residues. Related graft donors supplied nonmyeloablative bone marrow transplants, and mixed chimerism was transient. Unstimulated Tregs (CD4+CD25+CD127-) and CD4+CD25- non-Tregs were sorted from PBMCs. Here immunoSEQ multiplex PCR was the method, and the copy in TCRdb shows in-frame clones only, minus some. The sample has 95,000 or so clones, 90% to 95% seen once.

V and J are TRBV28 and TRBJ2-7; D might be TRBD1 (5 bases). The origin of this receptor is a human patient who received a combined kidney and bone marrow transplant. The graft donor may be the source of some T cells. The input for sequencing was CD4+ T cells from blood (PBMCs), taken 12 months after the transplant. This chain's CDR3 is CASSFRPGRTYEQYF. The CDR3 nucleotides are TGTGCCAGCAGTTTCCGGCCAGGGCGAACCTACGAGCAGTACTTC.